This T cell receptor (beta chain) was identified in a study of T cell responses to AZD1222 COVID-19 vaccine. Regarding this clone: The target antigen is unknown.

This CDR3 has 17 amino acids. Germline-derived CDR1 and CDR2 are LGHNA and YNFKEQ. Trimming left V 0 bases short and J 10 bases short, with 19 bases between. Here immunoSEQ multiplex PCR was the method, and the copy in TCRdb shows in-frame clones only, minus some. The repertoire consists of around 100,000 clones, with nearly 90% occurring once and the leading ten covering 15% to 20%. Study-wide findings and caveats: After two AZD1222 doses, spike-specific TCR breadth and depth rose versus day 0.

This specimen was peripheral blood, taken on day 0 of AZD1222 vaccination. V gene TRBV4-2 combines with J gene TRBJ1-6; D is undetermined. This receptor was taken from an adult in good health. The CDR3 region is CASSQDQRARLASPLHF. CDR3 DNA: TGTGCCAGCAGCCAAGATCAAAGGGCCCGGTTGGCCTCACCCCTCCACTTT.